A selection of T cell receptor beta chains follows, all from one sample in a study of blood T cell repertoires in COVID-19. Libraries were prepared by immunoSEQ multiplex PCR; TCRdb keeps only in-frame clonotypes and omits some of them. The profile covers roughly 100,000 clones, with 65% to 80% appearing a single time and 15% to 20% taken by the ten largest. The sample consisted of peripheral blood. These receptors originate from a woman between 65 and 79 years old with acute or convalescent COVID-19. Each CDR3 is given with its conserved first and last residue. Each record gives: CDR3 protein, CDR3 DNA, D gene, clone size, J gene, V gene. The D gene is left open where the match is weak. Size values are once, few and many counts, or a class for expanded clones, and some rows have none.

cdr3_aa: CSAPTAPDTQYF
cdr3_nt: TGCAGCGCTCCGACTGCTCCGGATACGCAGTATTTT
d_call: .
clone_size: .
j_call: TRBJ2-3
v_call: TRBV29-1

cdr3_aa: CASSQGTSGGHEQYF
cdr3_nt: TGTGCCAGCAGCCAGGGGACTAGCGGGGGGCACGAGCAGTACTTC
d_call: TRBD2
clone_size: .
j_call: TRBJ2-7
v_call: TRBV3-1/TRBV3-2

cdr3_aa: CASSVRTVQETQYF
cdr3_nt: TGTGCCAGTAGTGTACGGACAGTACAAGAGACCCAGTACTTC
d_call: .
clone_size: .
j_call: TRBJ2-5
v_call: TRBV19

cdr3_aa: CASKPDRARSNQPQHF
cdr3_nt: TGTGCCAGCAAACCCGACAGGGCGCGAAGCAATCAGCCCCAGCATTTT
d_call: TRBD1
clone_size: .
j_call: TRBJ1-5
v_call: TRBV2

cdr3_aa: CASTPGSSGNTIYF
cdr3_nt: TGTGCCAGTACCCCAGGCAGTTCTGGAAACACCATATATTTT
d_call: .
clone_size: .
j_call: TRBJ1-3
v_call: TRBV19

cdr3_aa: CARSPCGLRDRGYSGANVLTF
cdr3_nt: TGTGCCAGAAGCCCTTGTGGGTTAAGGGACAGGGGCTACTCTGGGGCCAACGTCCTGACTTTC
d_call: TRBD1
clone_size: .
j_call: TRBJ2-6
v_call: TRBV5-3

cdr3_aa: CASSLRDSNYEQYF
cdr3_nt: TGTGCCAGTAGTCTCCGGGACAGCAATTACGAGCAGTACTTC
d_call: TRBD1
clone_size: few
j_call: TRBJ2-7
v_call: TRBV19

cdr3_aa: CAWSGWARDNSPLHF
cdr3_nt: TGTGCCTGGAGTGGTTGGGCGCGGGATAATTCACCCCTCCACTTT
d_call: .
clone_size: .
j_call: TRBJ1-6
v_call: TRBV30

cdr3_aa: CSASRIDSANTGELFF
cdr3_nt: TGCAGTGCTAGTCGTATAGACAGCGCGAACACCGGGGAGCTGTTTTTT
d_call: .
clone_size: .
j_call: TRBJ2-2
v_call: TRBV20-1

cdr3_aa: CASSRQGVMNTEAFF
cdr3_nt: TGTGCCAGCAGCCGACAGGGGGTAATGAACACTGAAGCTTTCTTT
d_call: TRBD1
clone_size: .
j_call: TRBJ1-1
v_call: TRBV9

cdr3_aa: CASSPGTSGGQNIQYF
cdr3_nt: TGTGCCAGCAGCCCCGGGACTAGCGGGGGCCAAAACATTCAGTACTTC
d_call: TRBD2
clone_size: .
j_call: TRBJ2-4
v_call: TRBV7-9

cdr3_aa: CASSWTQETQYF
cdr3_nt: TGTGCCAGCAGTTGGACACAAGAGACCCAGTACTTC
d_call: .
clone_size: once
j_call: TRBJ2-5
v_call: TRBV12-3/TRBV12-4

cdr3_aa: CASSRQGATGNTIYF
cdr3_nt: TGTGCCAGCAGTCGACAGGGGGCAACTGGAAACACCATATATTTT
d_call: TRBD1
clone_size: .
j_call: TRBJ1-3
v_call: TRBV6-5

cdr3_aa: CASSPFNTGELFF
cdr3_nt: TGTGCCAGCAGTCCTTTCAACACCGGGGAGCTGTTTTTT
d_call: .
clone_size: .
j_call: TRBJ2-2
v_call: TRBV27

cdr3_aa: CASSYSLLRTGGFTDTQYF
cdr3_nt: TGTGCCAGCAGTTATTCCCTTCTGCGGACAGGAGGATTTACAGATACGCAGTATTTT
d_call: TRBD1
clone_size: .
j_call: TRBJ2-3
v_call: TRBV6-2/TRBV6-3

cdr3_aa: CASSLGPGGTNEKLFF
cdr3_nt: TGTGCCAGCAGCTTAGGCCCTGGTGGCACTAATGAAAAACTGTTTTTT
d_call: .
clone_size: .
j_call: TRBJ1-4
v_call: TRBV7-8

cdr3_aa: CASSLGDRNTEAFF
cdr3_nt: TGTGCCAGCAGCTTGGGTGACAGAAACACTGAAGCTTTCTTT
d_call: .
clone_size: .
j_call: TRBJ1-1
v_call: TRBV5-4

cdr3_aa: CASSLNRVDTGELFF
cdr3_nt: TGTGCCAGCTCGCTTAACAGGGTTGACACCGGGGAGCTGTTTTTT
d_call: .
clone_size: .
j_call: TRBJ2-2
v_call: TRBV18

cdr3_aa: CASSPLSGNTEAFF
cdr3_nt: TGTGCCAGCTCACCACTTAGCGGGAACACTGAAGCTTTCTTT
d_call: .
clone_size: .
j_call: TRBJ1-1
v_call: TRBV18

cdr3_aa: CASSNRGTDTQYF
cdr3_nt: TGTGCCAGTAGTAACCGGGGCACAGATACGCAGTATTTT
d_call: .
clone_size: .
j_call: TRBJ2-3
v_call: TRBV19

cdr3_aa: CAWSVSIGTGGLGNQPQHF
cdr3_nt: TGTGCCTGGAGTGTCTCGATCGGGACAGGAGGCCTGGGCAATCAGCCCCAGCATTTT
d_call: TRBD1
clone_size: once
j_call: TRBJ1-5
v_call: TRBV30

cdr3_aa: CASSPTGARPYGYTF
cdr3_nt: TGTGCCAGCAGCCCAACAGGGGCCCGACCCTATGGCTACACCTTC
d_call: TRBD1
clone_size: .
j_call: TRBJ1-2
v_call: TRBV7-9

cdr3_aa: CASSTGAQETQYF
cdr3_nt: TGTGCCAGTAGTACAGGGGCCCAAGAGACCCAGTACTTC
d_call: .
clone_size: .
j_call: TRBJ2-5
v_call: TRBV19

cdr3_aa: CASSPGQDYGYTF
cdr3_nt: TGTGCCAGCTCACCTGGACAGGACTATGGCTACACCTTC
d_call: TRBD1
clone_size: .
j_call: TRBJ1-2
v_call: TRBV18

cdr3_aa: CASTLTLGAFF
cdr3_nt: TGTGCCAGCACCCTAACCCTTGGAGCTTTCTTT
d_call: .
clone_size: few
j_call: TRBJ1-1
v_call: TRBV2

cdr3_aa: CASSLTGYGYTF
cdr3_nt: TGTGCCAGCAGCTTGACAGGATATGGCTACACCTTC
d_call: .
clone_size: once
j_call: TRBJ1-2
v_call: TRBV5-5

cdr3_aa: CASSQGEINYGYTF
cdr3_nt: TGTGCCAGCAGCCAAGGGGAGATTAACTATGGCTACACCTTC
d_call: .
clone_size: few
j_call: TRBJ1-2
v_call: TRBV3-1/TRBV3-2

cdr3_aa: CASSLSWNTEAFF
cdr3_nt: TGTGCCAGCAGTTTATCCTGGAACACTGAAGCTTTCTTT
d_call: .
clone_size: .
j_call: TRBJ1-1
v_call: TRBV27

cdr3_aa: CAWSGRDRGGSEQYF
cdr3_nt: TGTGCCTGGAGTGGTCGGGACAGGGGAGGGAGCGAGCAGTACTTC
d_call: TRBD1
clone_size: .
j_call: TRBJ2-7
v_call: TRBV30

cdr3_aa: CASSRGPPAYEQYF
cdr3_nt: TGTGCCAGCAGCAGGGGGCCCCCGGCCTACGAGCAGTACTTC
d_call: TRBD1
clone_size: few
j_call: TRBJ2-7
v_call: TRBV13

cdr3_aa: CASSRDTGSTDTQYF
cdr3_nt: TGTGCCAGCAGCCGGGACACGGGGAGCACAGATACGCAGTATTTT
d_call: .
clone_size: .
j_call: TRBJ2-3
v_call: TRBV28

cdr3_aa: CASSGTVAYEQYF
cdr3_nt: TGTGCCAGTAGCGGGACAGTAGCCTACGAGCAGTACTTC
d_call: TRBD1
clone_size: .
j_call: TRBJ2-7
v_call: TRBV19

cdr3_aa: CASSYQETQYF
cdr3_nt: TGTGCCAGCAGCTACCAAGAGACCCAGTACTTC
d_call: .
clone_size: .
j_call: TRBJ2-5
v_call: TRBV12-3/TRBV12-4

cdr3_aa: CASSLRRGDPTDTQYF
cdr3_nt: TGTGCCAGCAGCTTACGTCGCGGGGACCCCACAGATACGCAGTATTTT
d_call: .
clone_size: .
j_call: TRBJ2-3
v_call: TRBV7-9

cdr3_aa: CASSFTGMGNTEAFF
cdr3_nt: TGTGCCAGCAGCTTTACGGGAATGGGCAACACTGAAGCTTTCTTT
d_call: .
clone_size: few
j_call: TRBJ1-1
v_call: TRBV11-2

cdr3_aa: CASSLVIRNEQFF
cdr3_nt: TGTGCCAGCAGCTTGGTTATTCGGAATGAGCAGTTCTTC
d_call: .
clone_size: .
j_call: TRBJ2-1
v_call: TRBV7-2

cdr3_aa: CASSGQGWGTQYF
cdr3_nt: TGCGCCAGCAGCGGACAGGGGTGGGGGACCCAGTACTTC
d_call: TRBD1
clone_size: .
j_call: TRBJ2-5
v_call: TRBV5-1

cdr3_aa: CAISSGTGDEQYF
cdr3_nt: TGTGCCATCAGTTCCGGGACAGGGGACGAGCAGTACTTC
d_call: TRBD1
clone_size: .
j_call: TRBJ2-7
v_call: TRBV10-3

cdr3_aa: CASSYNTGRNTEAFF
cdr3_nt: TGTGCCAGCAGTTACAACACCGGGAGGAACACTGAAGCTTTCTTT
d_call: .
clone_size: .
j_call: TRBJ1-1
v_call: TRBV6-5

cdr3_aa: CASSPQGIGNQPQHF
cdr3_nt: TGTGCCAGTAGTCCCCAGGGGATCGGCAATCAGCCCCAGCATTTT
d_call: .
clone_size: .
j_call: TRBJ1-5
v_call: TRBV19

cdr3_aa: CASSYGQGFGYGYTF
cdr3_nt: TGTGCCAGCAGTTACGGACAGGGCTTTGGCTATGGCTACACCTTC
d_call: TRBD1
clone_size: .
j_call: TRBJ1-2
v_call: TRBV6-5

cdr3_aa: CASSLGGNQETQYF
cdr3_nt: TGTGCCAGCAGCTTAGGAGGGAACCAAGAGACCCAGTACTTC
d_call: .
clone_size: few
j_call: TRBJ2-5
v_call: TRBV7-2

cdr3_aa: CASSSPSNYGYTF
cdr3_nt: TGTGCCAGCAGTTCCCCTTCTAACTATGGCTACACCTTC
d_call: .
clone_size: once
j_call: TRBJ1-2
v_call: TRBV27

cdr3_aa: CASSLDQGYGTEAFF
cdr3_nt: TGTGCCAGCAGCTTAGACCAGGGGTATGGCACTGAAGCTTTCTTT
d_call: .
clone_size: few
j_call: TRBJ1-1
v_call: TRBV7-9

cdr3_aa: CASSVGVGRGNTEAFF
cdr3_nt: TGTGCCAGCAGCGTAGGGGTAGGGAGAGGGAACACTGAAGCTTTCTTT
d_call: .
clone_size: .
j_call: TRBJ1-1
v_call: TRBV9

cdr3_aa: CASSLGYRVTDTQYF
cdr3_nt: TGTGCCAGCAGCTTAGGGTACAGGGTCACAGATACGCAGTATTTT
d_call: .
clone_size: once
j_call: TRBJ2-3
v_call: TRBV13

cdr3_aa: CASSLVTSGGPGDTQYF
cdr3_nt: TGTGCCAGCAGCTTAGTTACCAGCGGGGGGCCGGGCGATACGCAGTATTTT
d_call: TRBD2
clone_size: .
j_call: TRBJ2-3
v_call: TRBV7-2

cdr3_aa: CASSLGGTMETQYF
cdr3_nt: TGCGCCAGCAGCTTGGGAGGTACGATGGAGACCCAGTACTTC
d_call: .
clone_size: .
j_call: TRBJ2-5
v_call: TRBV5-1

cdr3_aa: CASSRTSGGADTQYF
cdr3_nt: TGCGCCAGCAGCCGGACTAGCGGGGGGGCAGATACGCAGTATTTT
d_call: TRBD2
clone_size: .
j_call: TRBJ2-3
v_call: TRBV4-1

cdr3_aa: CAWGIDRAGLRNTEAFF
cdr3_nt: TGTGCCTGGGGGATCGATAGGGCGGGACTTCGGAACACTGAAGCTTTCTTT
d_call: .
clone_size: .
j_call: TRBJ1-1
v_call: TRBV30

cdr3_aa: CASSYSFGGGYTF
cdr3_nt: TGTGCCAGCAGTTACTCGTTCGGGGGTGGCTACACCTTC
d_call: .
clone_size: many
j_call: TRBJ1-2
v_call: TRBV6-5

cdr3_aa: CASRTGTSGVSTDTQYF
cdr3_nt: TGTGCCAGCAGGACGGGGACTAGCGGGGTTAGTACAGATACGCAGTATTTT
d_call: TRBD2
clone_size: .
j_call: TRBJ2-3
v_call: TRBV5-4

cdr3_aa: CASSLLGRENEQYF
cdr3_nt: TGTGCCAGCAGTTTACTAGGGAGGGAGAACGAGCAGTACTTC
d_call: TRBD2
clone_size: few
j_call: TRBJ2-7
v_call: TRBV27

cdr3_aa: CPCLSLRGGRGWEQYF
cdr3_nt: TGCCCCTGCTTGAGCCTTCGGGGGGGCCGGGGGTGGGAGCAGTACTTC
d_call: TRBD2
clone_size: .
j_call: TRBJ2-7
v_call: TRBV5-1

cdr3_aa: CASSLAGGGTGELFF
cdr3_nt: TGTGCCAGCAGCTTAGCGGGGGGAGGTACCGGGGAGCTGTTTTTT
d_call: .
clone_size: .
j_call: TRBJ2-2
v_call: TRBV7-2

cdr3_aa: CASSQVWQDSPLHF
cdr3_nt: TGTGCCAGCAGCCAAGTATGGCAAGATTCACCCCTCCACTTT
d_call: .
clone_size: few
j_call: TRBJ1-6
v_call: TRBV3-1/TRBV3-2

cdr3_aa: CASSRSTGYGQETQYF
cdr3_nt: TGTGCCAGCAGCCGATCCACAGGGTATGGCCAAGAGACCCAGTACTTC
d_call: .
clone_size: .
j_call: TRBJ2-5
v_call: TRBV11-3

cdr3_aa: CASRAAGANVLTF
cdr3_nt: TGTGCCAGCAGGGCGGCTGGGGCCAACGTCCTGACTTTC
d_call: .
clone_size: once
j_call: TRBJ2-6
v_call: TRBV6-5

cdr3_aa: CASSYIYRGQHEQYF
cdr3_nt: TGTGCCAGCAGTTATATCTACAGGGGTCAACACGAGCAGTACTTC
d_call: TRBD1
clone_size: once
j_call: TRBJ2-7
v_call: TRBV6-5